This T cell receptor (beta chain) was sequenced during a study of tumor and adjacent non-tumor tissue in lung cancer. Whole-study findings and limits: TCR diversity was significantly greater in tumor than normal lung tissue. Top 100 clones took a larger repertoire share in normal lung.

RNA was extracted from bulk tissue without any cell sorting. The library came from three nested PCR rounds adapted from ARM-PCR protocols. TCRdb ran MiXCR on the multiplex PCR reads and lists one entry per CDR3 protein. The data contain some 200,000 distinct CDR3 sequences, 70% to 75% of them singletons. The V and J ends lost 5 bases and 9 bases, in that order; junction bases with no gene match: 7. The CDR3 has 12 residues. Germline V lookup: CDR1 DFQATT, CDR2 SNEGSKA (reference sequence). To note about this clonotype: Its antigen is not identified.

Material: lung tumor tissue. The genes are TRBV20-1 and TRBJ1-1; TRBD1 aligns across 9 bases. The receptor was derived from a man in his 60s with non-small cell lung cancer. The CDR3 is CSAWDREGKAFF. DNA for the CDR3: TGCAGTGCTTGGGACAGGGAAGGTAAAGCTTTCTTT.